This T cell receptor (beta chain) appears in the sequencing data of a study of Ad26.COV2.S vaccination and SARS-CoV-2 variants. The CDR3 has 15 residues. Germline values: CDR1 SQVTM, CDR2 ANQGSEA. Trimming at V came to 7 bases and at J to 0 bases, leaving 11 bases not matched to a gene. Treatment of the sample: 15 to 20 received Ad26.COV2.S at low or high dose, single or two shots; 5 received placebo; per-sample allocation not given. Specimens were obtained on day 63 following the first vaccine or placebo injection. The protocol was immunoSEQ multiplex PCR, while the TCRdb copy is restricted to in-frame clones and leaves out a portion. The sample carries 410,000 or so clones, roughly 90% recorded once.

The source material was peripheral blood, sampled in a trial of Ad26.COV2.S vaccine versus placebo. This chain joins TRBV29-1 and TRBJ1-2; 7 bases line up with TRBD1. The origin of this receptor is a person between 18 and 59 years old who received the Ad26.COV2.S COVID-19 vaccine or a placebo. CDR3 sequence reads: CSANRGPEPNYGYTF. DNA for the CDR3: TGCAGCGCAAACAGGGGCCCGGAACCTAACTATGGCTACACCTTC.